The sample holds a few counts of the clone carrying this T cell receptor (beta chain). The antigen is undetermined. V shed 7 bases, J shed 4 bases, and the junction held 11 bases outside the gene matches. CDR3 length: 16 amino acids. As for treatment: roughly ten-day PBMC culture with coronavirus spike peptide pools or control peptides (ViraFEST assay). The Oncomine TCR Beta short-read assay generated sequence data from the DNA of cultured CD4+ T cells. The genomic DNA was obtained from cultured CD4+ T cells by extraction with the QIAamp micro DNA kit. From the PCR reads, TCRdb called clonotypes with MiXCR, one entry per CDR3 protein. The sample has tens of thousands of distinct CDR3 sequences, roughly 50% seen once. The source of the sample is a study of vaccination and CD4 T cells after COVID-19.

This TCR derives from a human donor who had recovered from COVID-19. Sequencing was done on a sample of CD4+ T cells from blood, cultured in vitro. The chain combines TRBV12-3 or TRBV12-4 with TRBJ2-1; TRBD2 matches 9 bases. CDR3 region: CASNSRSGSAYNEQFF. The DNA for the CDR3 is TGTGCCAGCAACTCCCGTAGCGGGAGCGCATACAATGAGCAGTTCTTC.